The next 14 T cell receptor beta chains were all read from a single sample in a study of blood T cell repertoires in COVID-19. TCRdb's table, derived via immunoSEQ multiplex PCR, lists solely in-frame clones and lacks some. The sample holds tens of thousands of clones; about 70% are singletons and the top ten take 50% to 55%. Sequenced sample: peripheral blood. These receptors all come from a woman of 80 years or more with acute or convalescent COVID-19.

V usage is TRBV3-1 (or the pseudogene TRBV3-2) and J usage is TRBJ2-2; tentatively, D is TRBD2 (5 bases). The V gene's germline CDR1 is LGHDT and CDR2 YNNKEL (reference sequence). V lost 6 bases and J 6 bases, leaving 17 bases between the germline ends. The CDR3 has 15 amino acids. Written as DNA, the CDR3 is TGTGCCAGCAGAGACAAATTGGGAGTGTCCGGGGAGCTGTTTTTT. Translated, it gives CASRDKLGVSGELFF.

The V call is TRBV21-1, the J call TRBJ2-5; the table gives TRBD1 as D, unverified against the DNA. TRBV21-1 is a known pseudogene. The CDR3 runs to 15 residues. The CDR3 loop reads CASSKGGRGQETQYF. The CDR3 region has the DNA TGTGCCAGCAGCAAAGGAGGCAGGGGACAAGAGACCCAGTACTTC.

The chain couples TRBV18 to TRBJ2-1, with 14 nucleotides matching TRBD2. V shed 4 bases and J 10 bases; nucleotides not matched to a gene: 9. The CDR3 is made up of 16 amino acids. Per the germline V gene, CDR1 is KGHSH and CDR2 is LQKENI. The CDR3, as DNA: TGTGCCAGCTCACACGGGACTAGCGGGAGAAGCGAGGAGCAGTTCTTC. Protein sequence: CASSHGTSGRSEEQFF. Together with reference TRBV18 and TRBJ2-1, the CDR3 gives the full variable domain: NAGVMQNPRHLVRRRGQEARLRCSPMKGHSHVYWYRQLPEEGLKFMVYLQKENIIDESGMPKERFSAEFPKEGPSILRIQQVVRGDSAAYFCASSHGTSGRSEEQFFGPGTRLTVL.

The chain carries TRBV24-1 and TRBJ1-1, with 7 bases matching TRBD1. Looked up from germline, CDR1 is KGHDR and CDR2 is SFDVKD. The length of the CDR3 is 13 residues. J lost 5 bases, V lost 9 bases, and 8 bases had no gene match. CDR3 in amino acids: CATSGTDITEAFF. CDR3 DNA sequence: TGTGCCACCTCCGGGACAGACATAACTGAAGCTTTCTTT.

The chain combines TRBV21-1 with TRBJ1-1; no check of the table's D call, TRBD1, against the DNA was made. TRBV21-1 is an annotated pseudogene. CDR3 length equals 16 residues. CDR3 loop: CASSTGVQGTGTEAFF. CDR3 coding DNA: TGTGCCAGCAGCACCGGGGTACAGGGGACTGGTACTGAAGCTTTCTTT.

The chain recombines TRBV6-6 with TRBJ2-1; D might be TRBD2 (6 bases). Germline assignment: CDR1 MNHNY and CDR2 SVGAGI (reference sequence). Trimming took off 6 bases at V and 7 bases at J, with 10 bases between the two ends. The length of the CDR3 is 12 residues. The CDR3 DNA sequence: TGTGCCAGCAGCCAAAGCGGGAATGAGCAGTTCTTC. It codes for CASSQSGNEQFF.

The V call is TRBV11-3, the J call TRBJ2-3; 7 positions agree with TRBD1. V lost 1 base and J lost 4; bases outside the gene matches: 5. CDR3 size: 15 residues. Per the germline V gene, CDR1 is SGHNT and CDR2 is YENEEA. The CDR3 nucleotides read TGTGCCAGCAGCTTAGGACAGGGCGCAGCAGATACGCAGTATTTT. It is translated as CASSLGQGAADTQYF.

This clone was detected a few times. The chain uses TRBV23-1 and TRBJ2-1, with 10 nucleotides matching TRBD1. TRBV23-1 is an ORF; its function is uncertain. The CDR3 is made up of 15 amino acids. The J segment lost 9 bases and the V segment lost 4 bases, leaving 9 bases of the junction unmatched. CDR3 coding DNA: TGCGCCAGCAGTCCTGACAGGGGGCGCCAGGGTGAGCAGTTCTTC. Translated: CASSPDRGRQGEQFF.

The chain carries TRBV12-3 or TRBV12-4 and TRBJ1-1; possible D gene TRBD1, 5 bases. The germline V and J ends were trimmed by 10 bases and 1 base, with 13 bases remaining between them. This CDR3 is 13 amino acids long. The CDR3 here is CATGFQGNTEAFF. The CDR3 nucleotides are TGTGCCACCGGGTTTCAGGGGAACACTGAAGCTTTCTTT.

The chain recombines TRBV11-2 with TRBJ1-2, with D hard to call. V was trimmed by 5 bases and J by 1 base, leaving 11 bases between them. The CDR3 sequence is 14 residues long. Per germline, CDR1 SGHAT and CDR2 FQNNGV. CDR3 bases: TGTGCCAGCAGCCACGGACTCCTTAACTATGGCTACACCTTC. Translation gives CASSHGLLNYGYTF. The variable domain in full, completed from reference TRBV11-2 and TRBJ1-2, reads EAGVAQSPRYKIIEKRQSVAFWCNPISGHATLYWYQQILGQGPKLLIQFQNNGVVDDSQLPKDRFSAERLKGVDSTLKIQPAKLEDSAVYLCASSHGLLNYGYTFGSGTRLTVV.

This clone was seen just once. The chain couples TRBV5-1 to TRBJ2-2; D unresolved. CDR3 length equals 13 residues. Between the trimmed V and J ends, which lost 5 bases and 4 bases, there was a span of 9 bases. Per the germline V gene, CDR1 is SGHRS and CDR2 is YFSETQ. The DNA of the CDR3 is TGCGCCAGCAGGGAGATAGTCACCGGGGAGCTGTTTTTT. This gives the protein CASREIVTGELFF.

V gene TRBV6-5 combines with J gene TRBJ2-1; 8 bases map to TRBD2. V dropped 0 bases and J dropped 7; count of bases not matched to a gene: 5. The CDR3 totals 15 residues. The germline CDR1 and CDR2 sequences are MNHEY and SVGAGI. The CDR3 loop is CASSYSTSGSNEQFF. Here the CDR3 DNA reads TGTGCCAGCAGTTACTCGACCAGCGGGAGTAATGAGCAGTTCTTC.

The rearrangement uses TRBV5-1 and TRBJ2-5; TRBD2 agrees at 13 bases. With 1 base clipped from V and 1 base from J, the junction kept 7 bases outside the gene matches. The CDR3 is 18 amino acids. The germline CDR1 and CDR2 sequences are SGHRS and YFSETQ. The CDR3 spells CASSLSPTSGRFQETQYF. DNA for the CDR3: TGCGCCAGCAGCTTGAGTCCGACTAGCGGGAGGTTCCAAGAGACCCAGTACTTC.

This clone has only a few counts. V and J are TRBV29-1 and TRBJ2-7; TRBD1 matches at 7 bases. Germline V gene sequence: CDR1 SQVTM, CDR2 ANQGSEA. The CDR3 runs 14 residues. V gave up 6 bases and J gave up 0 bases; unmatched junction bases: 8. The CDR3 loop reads CSVAQGSYSYEQYF. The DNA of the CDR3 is TGCAGCGTCGCACAGGGGTCTTACTCCTACGAGCAGTACTTC.